This T cell receptor (beta chain) was sequenced in a study of cytomegalovirus exposure and HLA in healthy donors. The wider study: Both the roughly 120 validation repertoires and the 600 to 700 first-cohort repertoires used the same platform, as reported by a later analysis.

These donors were members of the roughly 130-subject validation cohort, a group separate from the approximately 620-subject first cohort. A note on this clone: Its antigen is not identified.

Findings of the study overall: Among the CMV-associated chains, three were confirmed in vitro as specific for CMV antigens. The study labeled about 160 TCR beta chains cytomegalovirus-associated.

Sequenced by immunoSEQ multiplex PCR; TCRdb stores in-frame clones only, minus some. This table holds 110,000 or so clones, 70% to 85% found once. The sequenced sample was PBMCs. The sequence came from a woman aged 18-35 years in good health and CMV-seronegative.

The CDR3 DNA sequence: TGTGCCAGCAGTCCCGCGACAGGGACCGGCTATGGCTACACCTTC. This translates into CASSPATGTGYGYTF. The J gene is TRBJ1-2, the V gene TRBV27, with 7 bases matching TRBD1. From germline, CDR1 is MNHEY and CDR2 SMNVEV (reference sequence). Trimming removed 5 bases from V and 4 bases from J; junction bases left unmatched: 10. The CDR3 spans 15 residues.